The present TCR beta chain was sequenced within a study of patients and donors after allogeneic stem cell transplantation. This clonotype was counted only a few times. TCRdb independently ran MiXCR on the RT-PCR reads; one entry per CDR3 protein. Of some 150,000 distinct CDR3 sequences in the sample, about a third were seen once. The J segment lost 5 bases and the V segment lost 7 bases, leaving 5 bases of the junction unmatched. The CDR3 loop spans 13 amino acids. The germline CDR1 and CDR2 sequences are SQVTM and ANQGSEA. The V and J genes are TRBV29-1 and TRBJ1-2; 12 nucleotides match TRBD1. Sequenced input: blood, either unsorted or a sorted T cell fraction (not recorded which). This sequence originates from a human donor who was either an allogeneic HSCT recipient or a stem cell or donor lymphocyte infusion donor (not recorded which). It is not recorded whose cells these are; they may come from a transplant donor. CDR3 DNA: TGCAGCGCAGGGACAGGGGGCTCGTATGGCTACACCTTC. Protein sequence: CSAGTGGSYGYTF.